Described below is a single T cell receptor beta chain sequence and its context. The CDR3 sequence is 13 residues long. Per the germline V gene, CDR1 is SGHTA and CDR2 is FQGNSA. V was shortened by 1 base and J by 1 base, with 5 bases between the two germline ends. This sample was taken from a study of control samples from healthy donors and cancer patients. This table comes from immunoSEQ multiplex PCR, and its TCRdb copy is limited to in-frame clones, with some not included. The sample contains approximately 71,000 clones, over 85% of which appear only once. Sequencing input: PBMCs. The clonotype originates from a man aged 60-69 years with lung cancer. V gene TRBV7-2 combines with J gene TRBJ2-7, with no clear D. The CDR3 DNA follows: TGTGCCAGCAGCTTAGTACCTTCCTACGAGCAGTACTTC. Translating it yields CASSLVPSYEQYF.